A single sample gave rise to the 17 T cell receptor beta chains below, sequenced in a study of control samples from healthy donors and cancer patients. Data came from immunoSEQ multiplex PCR; TCRdb stores just in-frame clones and leaves some out. The table records 65,000 to 95,000 clones, approximately 87% of them present only once. Material: blood. These receptors came from a man aged 45-65 years in good health.

The rearrangement links TRBV7-3 to TRBJ2-3; TRBD1 is a possible D gene (5 bases). From germline, CDR1 is SGHTA and CDR2 FQGTGA. Trimming took 0 bases from V and 1 from J, leaving 14 bases between them. The CDR3 is 17 amino acids. The CDR3 loop reads CASSLTKGASGTDTQYF. The CDR3 bases are TGTGCCAGCAGCTTAACGAAAGGGGCCAGCGGCACAGATACGCAGTATTTT.

This clone was counted a few times. The chain recombines TRBV19 with TRBJ1-2; 8 bases match TRBD1. Germline V gives CDR1 LNHDA, CDR2 SQIVND (reference sequence). With 6 bases clipped from V and 6 bases from J, the junction kept 9 bases outside the gene matches. CDR3 length equals 14 residues. The CDR3 DNA reads as TGTGCCAGTAGCGATGAGGGACAGGCTGATGGCTACACCTTC. Translation: CASSDEGQADGYTF.

CDR3 protein: CASSIGAGPSYNEQFF. CDR3 DNA: TGTGCCAGTAGTATTGGCGCGGGACCCTCCTACAATGAGCAGTTCTTC. The V and J genes are TRBV19 and TRBJ2-1; tentative D call: TRBD2 (6 bases). V was trimmed by 3 bases and J by 0 bases, leaving 12 bases between them. Germline V CDR1 and CDR2: LNHDA, SQIVND (reference sequence). The CDR3 covers 16 residues.

This clone was recorded once. The CDR3 DNA reads as TGCGCCAGCAGTCCTACTACTAGCGGGGGGGACACCGGGGAGCTGTTTTTT. Translating it yields CASSPTTSGGDTGELFF. This chain connects TRBV10-2 to TRBJ2-2; TRBD2 aligns across 13 bases. Per germline, CDR1 WSHSY and CDR2 SAAADI. This CDR3 has 17 amino acids. J was trimmed by 3 bases and V by 5 bases; bases with no gene match: 6.

V is TRBV14 and J is TRBJ2-5; D uncertain. The germline V and J ends were trimmed by 0 bases and 5 bases, with 7 bases remaining between them. Per the germline V gene, CDR1 is SGHDN and CDR2 is FVKESK. This CDR3 region has 13 residues. The CDR3: CASSQEVRETQYF. The CDR3 DNA is TGTGCCAGCAGCCAAGAAGTGCGGGAGACCCAGTACTTC.

The chain couples TRBV7-6 to TRBJ2-6; D call uncertain. Between the trimmed V and J ends, which lost 1 base and 4 bases, there was a span of 8 bases. The CDR3 totals 15 residues. CDR1 is SGHVS and CDR2 is FNYEAQ in the germline V gene. DNA of the CDR3: TGTGCCAGCAGCTTAGGGGCAACGGGGGCCAACGTCCTGACTTTC. Translated: CASSLGATGANVLTF.

This clone was observed a single time. The chain has TRBV6-2 or TRBV6-3 and TRBJ2-7, with 9 bases fitting TRBD1. This CDR3 spans 16 amino acids. The germline V gene has CDR1 MNHEY and CDR2 SVGEGT. V lost 2 bases to trimming and J lost 5 bases; unmatched junction nucleotides: 10. CDR3 bases: TGTGCCAGCAGTTACGTATCGGGGACAGGGTCCGACGAGCAGTACTTC. The encoded protein is CASSYVSGTGSDEQYF.

The chain combines TRBV20-1 with TRBJ2-6; no clear D gene. Germline loops: CDR1 DFQATT, CDR2 SNEGSKA (reference sequence). This CDR3 region has 14 residues. V was cut by 3 bases and J by 0 bases, with 6 bases left in between. The CDR3 sequence: CSASPISGANVLTF. CDR3 sequence (DNA): TGCAGTGCTAGTCCTATCTCTGGGGCCAACGTCCTGACTTTC.

The chain couples TRBV3-1 (or the pseudogene TRBV3-2) to TRBJ2-7; D is uncertain. The germline V gene encodes CDR1 LGHDT and CDR2 YNNKEL (reference sequence). CDR3 size: 15 residues. Trimming cost V 1 base and J 1 base, with 11 bases left between them. Here the CDR3 DNA reads TGTGCCAGCAGCCAAGGGTACGACAATTCCTACGAGCAGTACGTC. Its protein is CASSQGYDNSYEQYV.

There are a few counts of this clone. V and J are TRBV12-3 or TRBV12-4 and TRBJ2-3; D is unclear. Trimming pared 4 bases from V and 2 bases from J, leaving 7 bases between. This CDR3 is 13 amino acids long. The CDR3 sequence: CASSSRPTDTQYF. As DNA, the CDR3 is TGTGCCAGCAGTTCGAGACCCACAGATACGCAGTATTTT.

This clone was seen once. The chain couples TRBV30 to TRBJ1-2, with D maybe TRBD1 (5 bases). The CDR3 is 13 amino acids. V was cut by 1 base and J by 4 bases, with 10 bases left in between. The germline gives CDR1 GTSNPN, CDR2 SVGIG (reference sequence). CDR3 nucleotide sequence: TGTGCCTGGAGTGCCGGGACGGGCTATGGCTACACCTTC. Encoded protein: CAWSAGTGYGYTF.

The chain carries TRBV7-2 and TRBJ2-3; 11 positions agree with TRBD2. The ends lost 3 bases at V and 6 bases at J; junction bases unmatched: 5. Germline values: CDR1 SGHTA, CDR2 FQGNSA. This CDR3 contains 15 residues. CDR3 nucleotide sequence: TGTGCCAGCAGCTTTAGCGGGGGGGCAGGGGATACGCAGTATTTT. Translation gives CASSFSGGAGDTQYF. Filled out from reference TRBV7-2 and TRBJ2-3, the complete variable domain reads GAGVSQSPSNKVTEKGKDVELRCDPISGHTALYWYRQSLGQGLEFLIYFQGNSAPDKSGLPSDRFSAERTGGSVSTLTIQRTQQEDSAVYLCASSFSGGAGDTQYFGPGTRLTVL.

The V gene is TRBV7-9, the J gene TRBJ1-1, with TRBD1 matching over 7 bases. Germline values: CDR1 SEHNR, CDR2 FQNEAQ (reference sequence). This CDR3 region has 13 residues. J was trimmed by 1 base and V by 5 bases; bases with no gene match: 1. The CDR3 DNA reads as TGTGCCAGCAGCCGGACAGGGAACACTGAAGCTTTCTTT. Amino acids: CASSRTGNTEAFF.

The rearrangement joins TRBV7-2 to TRBJ2-5, with D possibly TRBD2 on 6 matching bases. V was shortened by 8 bases and J by 5 bases, with 15 bases between the two germline ends. This CDR3 has 13 residues. Germline lookup yields CDR1 SGHTA and CDR2 FQGNSA. CDR3 coding DNA: TGTGCCAGCCGGAGGGGAGTTGGGGAGACCCAGTACTTC. Translated, it gives CASRRGVGETQYF. Looking up the rest from reference TRBV7-2 and TRBJ2-5 gives the full variable domain: GAGVSQSPSNKVTEKGKDVELRCDPISGHTALYWYRQSLGQGLEFLIYFQGNSAPDKSGLPSDRFSAERTGGSVSTLTIQRTQQEDSAVYLCASRRGVGETQYFGPGTRLLVL.

The genes are TRBV7-2 and TRBJ1-3; 8 nucleotides align to TRBD1. CDR3 length equals 14 residues. Germline CDR1 reads SGHTA; CDR2 reads FQGNSA. J gave up 0 bases and V 5 bases, and 0 bases lay outside the gene matches. CDR3 amino acids: CASSDRGSGNTIYF. CDR3 nucleotides: TGTGCCAGCAGCGACAGGGGCTCTGGAAACACCATATATTTT. Filled out from reference TRBV7-2 and TRBJ1-3, the complete variable domain reads GAGVSQSPSNKVTEKGKDVELRCDPISGHTALYWYRQSLGQGLEFLIYFQGNSAPDKSGLPSDRFSAERTGGSVSTLTIQRTQQEDSAVYLCASSDRGSGNTIYFGEGSWLTVV.

This chain links TRBV23-1 with TRBJ2-1; D could derive from TRBD1 or TRBD2 (5 bases each). TRBV23-1 is an open reading frame whose function is uncertain. Trimming removed 2 bases at V and 4 bases at J, with 24 bases between. CDR3 size: 19 residues. CDR3 nucleotide sequence: TGCGCCAGCAGTCAACCGAACAGTATTCCCGGGACGGGGTACAATGAGCAGTTCTTC. Translating gives CASSQPNSIPGTGYNEQFF.

CDR3: CSARAGSEAFF. The CDR3 nucleotides read TGCAGTGCTAGGGCAGGGTCTGAAGCTTTCTTT. The rearrangement joins TRBV20-1 to TRBJ1-1; TRBD1 is a possible D gene (5 bases). Trimming took 3 bases from V and 6 from J, leaving 8 bases between them. Per germline, CDR1 DFQATT and CDR2 SNEGSKA (reference sequence). The CDR3 has 11 residues.